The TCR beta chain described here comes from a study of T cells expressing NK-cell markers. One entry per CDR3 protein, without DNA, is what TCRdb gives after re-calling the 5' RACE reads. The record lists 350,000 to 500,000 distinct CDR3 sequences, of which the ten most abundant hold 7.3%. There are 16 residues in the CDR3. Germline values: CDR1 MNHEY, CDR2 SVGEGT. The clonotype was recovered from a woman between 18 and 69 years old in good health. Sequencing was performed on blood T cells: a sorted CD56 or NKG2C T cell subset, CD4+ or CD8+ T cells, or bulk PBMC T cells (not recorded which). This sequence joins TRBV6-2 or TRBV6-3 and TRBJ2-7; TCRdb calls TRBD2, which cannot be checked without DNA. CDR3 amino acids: CASSSRTSGRLYEQYF.